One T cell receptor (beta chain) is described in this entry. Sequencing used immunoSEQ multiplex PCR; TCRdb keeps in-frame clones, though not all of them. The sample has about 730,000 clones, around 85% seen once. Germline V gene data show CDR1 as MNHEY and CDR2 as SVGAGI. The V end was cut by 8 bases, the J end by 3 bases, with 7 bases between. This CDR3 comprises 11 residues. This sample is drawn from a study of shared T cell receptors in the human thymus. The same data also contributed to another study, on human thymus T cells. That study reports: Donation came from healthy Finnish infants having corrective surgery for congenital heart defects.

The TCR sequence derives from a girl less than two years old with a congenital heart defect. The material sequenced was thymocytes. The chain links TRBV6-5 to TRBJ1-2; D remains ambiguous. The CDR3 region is CASGRDYGYTF. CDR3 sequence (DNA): TGTGCCAGCGGGAGGGACTATGGCTACACCTTC.